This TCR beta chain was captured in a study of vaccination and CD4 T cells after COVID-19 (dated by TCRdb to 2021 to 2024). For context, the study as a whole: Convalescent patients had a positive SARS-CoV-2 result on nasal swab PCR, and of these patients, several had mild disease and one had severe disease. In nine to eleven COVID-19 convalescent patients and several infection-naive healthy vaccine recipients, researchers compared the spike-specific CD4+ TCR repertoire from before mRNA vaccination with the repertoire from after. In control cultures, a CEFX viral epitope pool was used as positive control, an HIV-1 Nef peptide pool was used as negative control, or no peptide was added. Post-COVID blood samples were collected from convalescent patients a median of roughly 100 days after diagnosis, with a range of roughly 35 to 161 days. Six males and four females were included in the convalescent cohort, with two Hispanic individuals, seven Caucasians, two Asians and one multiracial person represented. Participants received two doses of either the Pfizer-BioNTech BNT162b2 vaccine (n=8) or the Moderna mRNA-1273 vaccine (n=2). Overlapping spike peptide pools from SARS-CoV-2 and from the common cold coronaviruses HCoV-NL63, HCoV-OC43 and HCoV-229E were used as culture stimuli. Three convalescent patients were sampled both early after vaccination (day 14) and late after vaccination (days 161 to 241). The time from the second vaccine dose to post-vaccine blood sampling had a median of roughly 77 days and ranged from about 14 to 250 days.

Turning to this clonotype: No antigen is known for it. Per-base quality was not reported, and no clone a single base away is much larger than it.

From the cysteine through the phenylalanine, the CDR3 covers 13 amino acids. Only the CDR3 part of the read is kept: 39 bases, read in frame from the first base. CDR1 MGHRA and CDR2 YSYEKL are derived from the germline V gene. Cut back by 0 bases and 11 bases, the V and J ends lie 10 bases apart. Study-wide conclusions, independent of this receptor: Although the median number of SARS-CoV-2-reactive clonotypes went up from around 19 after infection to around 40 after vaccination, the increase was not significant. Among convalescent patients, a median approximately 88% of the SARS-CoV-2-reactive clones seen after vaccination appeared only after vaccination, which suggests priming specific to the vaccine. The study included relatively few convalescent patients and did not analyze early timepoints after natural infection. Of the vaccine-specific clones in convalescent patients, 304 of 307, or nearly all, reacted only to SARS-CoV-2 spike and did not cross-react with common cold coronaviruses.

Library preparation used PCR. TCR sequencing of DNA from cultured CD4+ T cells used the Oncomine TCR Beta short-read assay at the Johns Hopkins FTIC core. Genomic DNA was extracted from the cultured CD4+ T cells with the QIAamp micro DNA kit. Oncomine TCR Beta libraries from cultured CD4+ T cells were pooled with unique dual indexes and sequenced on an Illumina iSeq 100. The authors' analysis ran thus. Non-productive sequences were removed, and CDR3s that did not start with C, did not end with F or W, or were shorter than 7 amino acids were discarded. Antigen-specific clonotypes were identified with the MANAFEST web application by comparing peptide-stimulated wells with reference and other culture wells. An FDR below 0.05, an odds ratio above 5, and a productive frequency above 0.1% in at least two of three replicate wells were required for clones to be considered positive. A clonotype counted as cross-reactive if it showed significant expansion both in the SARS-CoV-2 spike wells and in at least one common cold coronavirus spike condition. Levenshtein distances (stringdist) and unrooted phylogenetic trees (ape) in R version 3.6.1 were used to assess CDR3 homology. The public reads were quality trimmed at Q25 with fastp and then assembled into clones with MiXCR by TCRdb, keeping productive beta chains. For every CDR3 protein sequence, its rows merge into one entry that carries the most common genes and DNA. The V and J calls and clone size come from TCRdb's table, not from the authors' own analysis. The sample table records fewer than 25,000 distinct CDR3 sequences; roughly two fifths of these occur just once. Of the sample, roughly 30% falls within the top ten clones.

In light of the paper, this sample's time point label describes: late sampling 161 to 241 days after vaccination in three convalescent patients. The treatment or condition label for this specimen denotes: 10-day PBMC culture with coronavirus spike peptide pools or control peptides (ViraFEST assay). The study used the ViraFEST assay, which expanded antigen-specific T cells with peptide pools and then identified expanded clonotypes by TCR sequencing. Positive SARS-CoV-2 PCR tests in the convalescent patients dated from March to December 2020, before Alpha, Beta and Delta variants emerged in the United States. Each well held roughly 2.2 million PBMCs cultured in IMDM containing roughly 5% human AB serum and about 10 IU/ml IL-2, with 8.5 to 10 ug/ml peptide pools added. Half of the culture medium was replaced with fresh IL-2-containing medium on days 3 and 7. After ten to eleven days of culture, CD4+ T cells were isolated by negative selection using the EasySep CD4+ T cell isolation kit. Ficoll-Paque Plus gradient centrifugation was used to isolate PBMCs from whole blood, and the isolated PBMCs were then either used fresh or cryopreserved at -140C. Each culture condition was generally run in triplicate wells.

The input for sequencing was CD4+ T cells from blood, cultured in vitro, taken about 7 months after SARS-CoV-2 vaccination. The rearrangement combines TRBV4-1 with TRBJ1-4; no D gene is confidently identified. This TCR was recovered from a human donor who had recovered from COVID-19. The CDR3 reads CASSQDWEGKLFF. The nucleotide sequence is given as TGCGCCAGCAGCCAAGACTGGGAAGGGAAACTGTTTTTT.